This T cell receptor (beta chain) is from a study of T-cell memory formation after mild COVID-19 (dated by TCRdb to the early 2020s). Context from the whole study: TCR sequence clusters from the two donors were found to be largely donor specific. The cohort was made up of two young adult volunteers, one female and one male, who were previously healthy. In a couple of donors, T-cell clones that expanded and contracted after mild COVID-19 were followed by sequencing TCRalpha and TCRbeta repertoires longitudinally. Beyond this particular receptor, the publication reports: Contracting CD4+ clones appeared mostly in the CM and EM memory subsets, whereas CD8+ clones were enriched in EMRA. Clones that contracted from day 15 to 85 showed balanced CD4/CD8 phenotypes, whereas a second wave of clones that expanded from day 15 to 37 leaned towards CD4+. The detection of some responding clones in pre-infection memory suggests that pre-existing cross-reactive memory T cells joined the SARS-CoV-2 response. The study included only a couple of mild cases, and larger cohorts that include severe cases with pre-infection samples were judged to be necessary. Whether the second-wave clones peaking on day 37 were SARS-CoV-2 specific was not confirmed.

TCRdb lists the instrument as Illumina NovaSeq 6000. TCRalpha and TCRbeta cDNA libraries were constructed by 5'RACE with constant-segment primers, with sample barcodes and unique molecular identifiers being introduced. RNA was extracted from every sample with Trizol reagent. Amplification of the libraries took two PCR steps, and the second step added a second sample barcode plus Illumina TruSeq adapters. Sequencing of the libraries was done on an Illumina NovaSeq, producing 2 x 150 bp paired-end reads. In the paper's pipeline: Demultiplexing of reads and collapsing into UMI-guided consensus sequences were performed with migec v1.2.7. Using mixcr v2.1.11, UMI consensuses were aligned to TRA and TRB V and J templates and then assembled into clonotypes. A clonotype was counted as expanded or contracted only if both edgeR and NoisET called the change significant, with noise models trained on biological replicates. For edgeR calls, the thresholds were a false discovery rate-adjusted p below 0.01 and a log2 fold-change of 1. As an exploratory analysis of dynamics, max-normalized trajectories of the 1000 most abundant clonotypes were examined by PCA with hierarchical clustering. Separately sequenced CD4+ and CD8+ repertoires were used to assign a CD4 or CD8 phenotype to each responding clone. TCRdb applied fastp at Q25 and MiXCR to the public reads, then kept only in-frame beta chains. For every CDR3 protein sequence, its rows merge into one entry that carries the most common genes and DNA. The V and J calls, along with clone size, are taken from TCRdb and not from the paper's own processing. The sample includes about 470,000 distinct CDR3 sequences, with roughly 18% observed a single time. 9% to 15% of the sample is in the top ten clones.

The CDR3 holds 13 amino acids from the cysteine to the phenylalanine. The sequence is cut down to CDR3 DNA, 39 bases in frame from base 1. V is pared back by 5 bases and J by 4 bases, with 11 bases lying between the germline termini. Based on the germline V gene (reference sequence), the CDR1 and CDR2 sequences are LNHDA and SQIVND. Turning to this clonotype: Its recognized antigen is unknown. No base qualities exist here, and no much larger clone lies one base off it.

PBMCs were isolated by Ficoll-Paque density gradient centrifugation. Material: PBMCs or a T cell subset sorted from them (not recorded which). This receptor was obtained from an adult woman who had mild COVID-19 (a few samples of this study predate the infection). The sample titles of this study are shuffled in the database, so cell type and time point are left out; the donor was told from shared clones. Rearrangement joined TRBV19 to TRBJ1-1, with no reliable assignment of the D segment. CDR3 loop: CASSVAGVTEAFF. In nucleotides, the sequence is TGTGCCAGTAGTGTCGCGGGAGTCACTGAAGCTTTCTTT.